The rows below give T cell receptor beta chains drawn from one sample of a study of shared clonotypes between healthy human individuals. Only in-frame clones appear in the TCRdb table, and some are missing; sequencing was by immunoSEQ multiplex PCR. The repertoire holds roughly 2.5 million clones, with 90% to 95% as singletons. Sample: naive CD4+ T cells sorted from blood. Source of these receptors: a man younger than 35 in good health. Each CDR3 is given with its conserved first and last residue. The D gene is left open where the match is weak. Not every row has a clone size; where given, it reads once, few, many or a size class.

cdr3_nt,cdr3_aa,clone_size,v_call,j_call,d_call
TGTGCGGGGACAGGTCAAGAGACCCAGTACTTC,CAGTGQETQYF,-,TRBV2,TRBJ2-5,TRBD1
TGCGCCAGCAGCTCCGACAGGGCAATCTATGGCTACACCTTC,CASSSDRAIYGYTF,-,TRBV5-1,TRBJ1-2,TRBD1
TGTGCCAGCAGTGAACAAATAGGGGGTAACTATGGCTACACCTTC,CASSEQIGGNYGYTF,-,TRBV6-1,TRBJ1-2,-
TGTGCCAGCACCAAATTACAGGGGGCAGCAGATACGCAGTATTTT,CASTKLQGAADTQYF,-,TRBV27,TRBJ2-3,TRBD1
TGTGCCAGCAGCCAAGTACTAGCGCAAAACACAGATACGCAGTATTTT,CASSQVLAQNTDTQYF,-,TRBV4-2,TRBJ2-3,TRBD2
TGTGCCAGCAGCTTCGAGGCGGAGACCCAGTACTTC,CASSFEAETQYF,-,TRBV5-6,TRBJ2-5,-
TGTGCCAGCTCACCACCCGGCACAGATACGCAGTATTTT,CASSPPGTDTQYF,few,TRBV18,TRBJ2-3,-
TGTGCCAGCAGCGCCACCGGGACAGGGTCTTACGAGCAGTACTTC,CASSATGTGSYEQYF,-,TRBV9,TRBJ2-7,TRBD1
TGTGCCAGCAGTCCTGACGGGAATCAGCCCCAGCATTTT,CASSPDGNQPQHF,few,TRBV6-6,TRBJ1-5,-
TGTGCCAGCTCCCCCTCACAGCGATTCATGAACACTGAAGCTTTCTTT,CASSPSQRFMNTEAFF,-,TRBV27,TRBJ1-1,-
TGTGCCAGCAGCGATACAGGGTTCGGGACAGATACGCAGTATTTT,CASSDTGFGTDTQYF,-,TRBV7-9,TRBJ2-3,-
TGTGCCAGCAGCTTAGGGTCATACCCTAAATCGCCCCAGCATTTT,CASSLGSYPKSPQHF,-,TRBV11-2,TRBJ1-5,-
TGTGCCAGCAGTGAAGGTTTTGGTGGGACAGGGGTTTCACCCCTCCACTTT,CASSEGFGGTGVSPLHF,-,TRBV6-1,TRBJ1-6,TRBD1
TGTGCCAGTTCCGAAGGAGGGGCTAGCACAGATACGCAGTATTTT,CASSEGGASTDTQYF,once,TRBV19,TRBJ2-3,-
TGTGCCAGCAGCCCATTCCAAGGGGCGAACACTGAAGCTTTCTTT,CASSPFQGANTEAFF,-,TRBV11-2,TRBJ1-1,-
TGCGCCAGCAGCTTGGTGGGGGACAGGGGTTCAGATACGCAGTATTTT,CASSLVGDRGSDTQYF,-,TRBV5-1,TRBJ2-3,TRBD1
TGCGCCAGCAGCTTACCCCTCAATGAGCAGTTCTTC,CASSLPLNEQFF,-,TRBV5-1,TRBJ2-1,-
TGTGCCAGCAGCCCCGCGGGTGCAGATACGCAGTATTTT,CASSPAGADTQYF,-,TRBV11-3,TRBJ2-3,-
TGCGCCAGCAACCCTCAGGGAGGGGCGGTGGAATCACCCCTCCACTTT,CASNPQGGAVESPLHF,once,TRBV4-1,TRBJ1-6,-
TGTGCTAGTGGTTTGGTACTGGGGCAGAGGGAGGGCAATGAGCAGTTCTTC,CASGLVLGQREGNEQFF,once,TRBV12-5,TRBJ2-1,TRBD2
TGTGCCATACTCCGGGACCTCATGGGCAGTGAAGCTTTCTTT,CAILRDLMGSEAFF,-,TRBV10-3,TRBJ1-1,-
TGTGCCAGCAGTTTATCGGGGGGTAATTCACCCCTCCACTTT,CASSLSGGNSPLHF,-,TRBV27,TRBJ1-6,-
TGTGCCAGCAGCTTAGTGGTCCGGAGCACTGAAGCTTTCTTT,CASSLVVRSTEAFF,-,TRBV7-2,TRBJ1-1,-
TGTGCCAGTAGTCTTGGGGACAGGTACAATGAGCAGTTCTTC,CASSLGDRYNEQFF,-,TRBV19,TRBJ2-1,TRBD1
TGTGCCAGCAGCTTAGCGGGGTTTGTCACTGAAGCTTTCTTT,CASSLAGFVTEAFF,few,TRBV11-2,TRBJ1-1,-
TGTGCCAGCAGGGAAGCCGGGACAGGGGATCTTCGTGGCTACACCTTC,CASREAGTGDLRGYTF,-,TRBV6-1,TRBJ1-2,TRBD1
TGCGCCAGCAGCGAGGACGGTGACTTCCAAGAGACCCAGTACTTC,CASSEDGDFQETQYF,-,TRBV5-1,TRBJ2-5,-